This T cell receptor beta chain was captured in a study of T cell changes during pregnancy in multiple sclerosis. The CDR3 length is 14 residues. Looked up from germline, CDR1 is GTSNPN and CDR2 is SVGIG (reference sequence). Trimming removed 8 bases at V and 0 bases at J, with 16 bases between. Only in-frame clones appear in the TCRdb table, and some are missing; sequencing was by immunoSEQ multiplex PCR. The sample shows under 95,000 clones, about 94% of them seen only once. The input for sequencing was peripheral blood, taken in the second trimester of pregnancy. The source is a female donor in good health, enrolled as a control in a pregnancy study. The chain recombines TRBV30 with TRBJ1-1, with D possibly TRBD1 on 6 matching bases. The CDR3 is CARSGQTMNTEAFF. The CDR3 DNA reads TGTGCCAGATCGGGACAAACTATGAACACTGAAGCTTTCTTT.